The TCR beta chain under discussion was sequenced for a study of blood T cell repertoires in COVID-19. Germline assignment: CDR1 MNHEY and CDR2 SMNVEV (reference sequence). Trimming took 5 bases from V and 1 from J, leaving 8 bases between them. The CDR3 sequence is 13 residues long. Sequencing was performed with immunoSEQ multiplex PCR; in TCRdb, only in-frame clones are kept and a portion is missing. The sample holds about 210,000 clones, 70% to 90% seen once. The rearrangement uses TRBV27 and TRBJ1-2; D perhaps matches TRBD1 (5 bases). The sample taken for sequencing was peripheral blood. This TCR derives from a man aged 40-55 years with acute or convalescent COVID-19. The CDR3 spells CASSARVNYGYTF. CDR3 in DNA: TGTGCCAGCAGTGCCAGGGTTAACTATGGCTACACCTTC.